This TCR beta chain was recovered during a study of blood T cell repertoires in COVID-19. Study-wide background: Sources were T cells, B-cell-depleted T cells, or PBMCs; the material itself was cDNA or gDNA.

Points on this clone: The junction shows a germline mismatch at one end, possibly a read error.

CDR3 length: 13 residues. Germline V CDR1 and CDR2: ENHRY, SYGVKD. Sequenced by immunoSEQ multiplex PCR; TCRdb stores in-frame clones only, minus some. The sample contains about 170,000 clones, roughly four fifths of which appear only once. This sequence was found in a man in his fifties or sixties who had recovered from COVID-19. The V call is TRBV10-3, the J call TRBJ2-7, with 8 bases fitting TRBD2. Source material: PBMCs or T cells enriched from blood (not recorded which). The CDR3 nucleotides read TGTGCCATCAGTGACGAAAAGGGGCTAGCGGGCCACTTC. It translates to CAISDEKGLAGHF.